This TCR beta chain was retrieved from a study of cytomegalovirus exposure and HLA in healthy donors. Study-wide results and limits: Productive status was seen about 87% or about 30% of the time for most TCR beta V segments in an earlier analysis.

The primer mix had 60 Vbeta and 13 Jbeta primers. Sequencing used immunoSEQ multiplex PCR; TCRdb keeps in-frame clones, though not all of them. The sample carries about 120,000 clones, about 76% recorded once. Comments on this clone: Its target is unknown.

This CDR3 is 14 amino acids long. The V end lost 4 bases, the J end lost 3 bases, and 10 bases lay between the germline ends. Germline CDR1 and CDR2: MNHEY and SVGAGI. This chain connects TRBV6-5 to TRBJ1-5, with D possibly being TRBD1 (6 bases). This TCR derives from a woman in her forties in good health and CMV-seropositive. The sequencing input was PBMCs. CDR3 sequence: CASSSGQLNQPQHF. DNA of the CDR3: TGTGCCAGCAGTTCCGGACAGCTCAATCAGCCCCAGCATTTT.